This T cell receptor (beta chain) was documented in a study of PD-L1 blockade in urothelial cancer. The time point here: pretreatment peripheral blood. TCRdb keeps only in-frame clones here, not all; method: immunoSEQ multiplex PCR. This sample has some 57,000 clones, with approximately 88% found just once. V lost 5 bases, J lost 4 bases, and 5 bases stayed unmatched. Per the germline V gene, CDR1 is SGHDN and CDR2 is FVKESK. The CDR3 consists of 15 residues. This receptor was taken from a man between 45 and 60 years old with urothelial cancer. This sequence joins TRBV14 and TRBJ1-6; 7 nucleotides agree with TRBD1. The sequenced sample was PBMCs, obtained around atezolizumab (anti-PD-L1) treatment. CDR3 sequence: CASSGSGQYNSPLHF. The CDR3 nucleotides read TGTGCCAGCAGCGGATCGGGACAGTATAATTCACCCCTCCACTTT.